The sequence of this TCR beta chain was determined in a study of T cell repertoires in cytomegalovirus infection. On the study more broadly: Researchers turned to recently identified HLA-C-restricted CMV epitopes as well as well-studied HLA-B-restricted ones. The public TCR beta signatures pointed to both CMV infection and matching HLA type.

Remarks on this clonotype: What it binds is unknown.

V was clipped by 0 bases and J by 1 base, with 19 bases between them. Germline CDR1 is SGHKS and CDR2 is YYEKEE (reference sequence). The CDR3 extends over 18 amino acids. Study outcomes and limitations: Dominant in the ex vivo response were TCR beta clonotypes restricted by HLA-C and specific for CMV.

TCRdb re-analysed the reads in MiXCR, keeping a single row per CDR3 protein. The repertoire holds some 940,000 distinct CDR3 sequences, with roughly 30% as singletons. The chain carries TRBV5-5 and TRBJ1-1; D ambiguous. This TCR derives from a human donor in good health (CMV status not recorded). Some clones in this sample may be carry-over from other donors' samples. This specimen was cultured CD8+ T cells from PBMCs, taken from culture after CMV antigen stimulation. CDR3 region: CASSLALIKSRGNTEAFF. For the CDR3, the DNA is TGTGCCAGCAGCTTGGCTCTAATTAAATCCCGGGGGAACACTGAAGCTTTCTTT.